Below are 18 T cell receptor beta chains sequenced from a single sample in a study of regulatory T cells in long-lasting Graves disease. Through Arm-PCR of CDR3 regions and iRepertoire HTBI primers, TCR beta libraries were built. TCRdb redid the calling of the multiplex PCR reads with MiXCR, one entry per CDR3 protein. The sample holds 400,000 to 450,000 distinct CDR3 sequences; about 15% are singletons and the top ten take 16%. Time point of the sample: newly diagnosed GD, antithyroid drugs for less than 3 months. Generation of the TCR library employed RNA extracted from PBMCs. The data were also submitted as part of a second study, on T cells in Graves' hyperthyroidism and ophthalmopathy.

The specimen was peripheral blood mononuclear cells (PBMCs), collected at new diagnosis, from a patient treated with antithyroid drugs. These receptors were collected from a woman aged 25 to 39 with Graves disease.

There are a few counts of this clonotype. The chain recombines TRBV24-1 with TRBJ2-7; D tentatively fits TRBD1 or TRBD2 (6 bases each). Per the germline V gene, CDR1 is KGHDR and CDR2 is SFDVKD. The CDR3 totals 14 residues. Trimming removed 7 bases from V and 0 bases from J, with 12 bases in between. Here the CDR3 reads CATRWRGDSYEQYF. As DNA, the CDR3 is TGTGCCACCAGGTGGAGGGGGGACTCCTACGAGCAGTACTTC.

This clonotype was detected many times. One junction end disagrees with the germline gene, perhaps due to a read error. The chain recombines TRBV3-1 with TRBJ1-5; 7 bases line up with TRBD1. Germline V CDR1 and CDR2: LGHDT, YNNKEL (reference sequence). The CDR3 sequence is 15 residues long. CDR3 DNA: TGCGCCAGCAGCCAGGGGGGTCGCAGCAATCAGCCCCAGCATTTT. As protein: CASSQGGRSNQPQHF.

The CDR3 here is CATSESLTSGIADTQYF. The CDR3 DNA reads TGTGCCACCAGTGAATCCTTGACCAGCGGTATCGCAGATACGCAGTATTTT. V and J are TRBV24-1 and TRBJ2-3, with D possibly TRBD2 on 5 matching bases. The CDR3 is 17 residues long. CDR1 KGHDR and CDR2 SFDVKD come from the germline V gene. Trimming removed 4 bases from V and 4 bases from J, with 20 bases in between.

This clonotype has at least ten counts. The chain has TRBV14 and TRBJ2-1; 10 bases fit TRBD2. This CDR3 spans 16 amino acids. The ends lost 0 bases at V and 13 bases at J; junction bases unmatched: 12. CDR1 and CDR2 (germline): SGHDN, FVKESK. CDR3 residues: CASSQEAGSGRFRQFF. The CDR3 coding sequence is TGTGCCAGCAGCCAAGAGGCTGGTAGCGGGAGGTTCAGACAGTTCTTC.

Worth noting for this clonotype: A read error may be the cause here, since a much bigger clone is one base away. The J gene is TRBJ1-2, the V gene TRBV2; 8 nucleotides line up with TRBD1. Germline CDR1 SNHLY, CDR2 FYNNEI. V shed 6 bases and J 4 bases; nucleotides not matched to a gene: 10. This CDR3 is built from 15 residues. The CDR3 region is CASRDDRGPSYGYTF. In DNA form, the CDR3 reads TGTGCCAGCAGAGACGACAGGGGCCCCTCCTATGGCTACACCTTC.

The table lists this clonotype with a few counts. This chain links TRBV19 with TRBJ2-1; D is undetermined. Germline CDR1 reads LNHDA; CDR2 reads SQIVND (reference sequence). Between the trimmed V and J ends, which lost 4 bases and 3 bases, there was a span of 4 bases. There are 12 residues in the CDR3. The CDR3 spells CASSNSYNEQFF. DNA of the CDR3: TGTGCCAGTAGTAACAGCTACAATGAGCAGTTCTTC.

Concerning this clonotype itself: Possible read error: a much larger clone is one base away. The gene calls are TRBV5-5 and TRBJ2-5; tentatively, D is TRBD1 or TRBD2 (5 bases each). V gave up 4 bases and J gave up 6 bases, with 16 bases separating them. Looked up from germline, CDR1 is SGHKS and CDR2 is YYEKEE (reference sequence). This CDR3 has 14 residues. The CDR3 sequence: CASSVGSKGQTQYF. CDR3 nucleotides: TGTGCCAGCAGCGTAGGATCAAAGGGACAGACCCAGTACTTC.

This clonotype was detected many times. This chain links TRBV11-1 with TRBJ1-1; possible D gene TRBD1, 5 bases. This CDR3 is built from 15 residues. V lost 1 base to trimming and J lost 5 bases, with 14 bases between them. CDR1 and CDR2 from the germline V gene are SGHAT and FQDESV (reference sequence). The CDR3 here is CASSLGEQGTTEAFF. The CDR3 DNA follows: TGTGCCAGCAGCTTAGGCGAGCAGGGAACTACTGAAGCTTTCTTT.

This clonotype was found a few times. This chain connects TRBV29-1 to TRBJ2-3; tentatively, D is TRBD2 (7 bases). Germline-derived CDR1 and CDR2 are SQVTM and ANQGSEA. V lost 1 base, J lost 3 bases, and 20 bases lay in between. This CDR3 spans 17 amino acids. The CDR3 sequence: CSVEGGGGGRSTDTQYF. For the CDR3, the DNA is TGCAGCGTTGAAGGAGGGGGTGGCGGGAGATCGACAGATACGCAGTATTTT.

This clonotype was seen many times. This sequence joins TRBV20-1 and TRBJ2-3; a weak D match, TRBD2 (5 bases). The germline V gene has CDR1 DFQATT and CDR2 SNEGSKA (reference sequence). CDR3 length: 14 residues. V gave up 1 base and J gave up 4 bases, with 12 bases separating them. This chain's CDR3 is CSARGEWVADTQYF. The CDR3 nucleotides read TGCAGTGCTAGAGGGGAGTGGGTGGCAGATACGCAGTATTTT.

This clonotype was seen at least ten times. The chain has TRBV12-3 or TRBV12-4 and TRBJ2-7, with D tentatively TRBD2 (5 bases). Deletions cut 5 bases from V and 3 bases from J, with 11 bases between. The length of the CDR3 is 13 residues. CDR3 nucleotides: TGTGCCAGCAGTCCAACTAGGATCTACGAGCAGTACTTC. This translates into CASSPTRIYEQYF.

This clonotype came up many times. The genes are TRBV24-1 and TRBJ2-3; D remains ambiguous. Germline CDR1 KGHDR, CDR2 SFDVKD. Deletions cut 3 bases from V and 0 bases from J, with 9 bases between. CDR3 size: 15 residues. For the CDR3, the DNA is TGTGCCACCAGTGATACCCGGGCAAGCACAGATACGCAGTATTTT. Protein sequence: CATSDTRASTDTQYF.

There are many counts of this clonotype. The rearrangement uses TRBV2 and TRBJ1-2; no clear D. Germline-derived CDR1 and CDR2 are SNHLY and FYNNEI. V lost 3 bases, J lost 9 bases, and 11 bases lay in between. This CDR3 is built from 12 residues. The CDR3 spells CASSEEGLRYTF. For the CDR3, the DNA is TGTGCCAGCAGTGAGGAGGGTTTGCGCTACACCTTC.

This clonotype appeared many times. The V and J genes are TRBV12-5 and TRBJ2-3, with TRBD1 matching 8 bases. V dropped 4 bases and J dropped 6; count of bases not matched to a gene: 12. CDR1 and CDR2 from the germline V gene are LGHNT and FRNRAP. This CDR3 spans 16 amino acids. CDR3 nucleotides: TGTGCTAGTGGTTCGCCGGGGACAGGTTTTCCGGATACGCAGTATTTT. Translated: CASGSPGTGFPDTQYF. Drawing the rest from reference TRBV12-5 and TRBJ2-3, the complete variable domain is DARVTQTPRHKVTEMGQEVTMRCQPILGHNTVFWYRQTMMQGLELLAYFRNRAPLDDSGMPKDRFSAEMPDATLATLKIQPSEPRDSAVYFCASGSPGTGFPDTQYFGPGTRLTVL.

This clonotype was seen repeatedly, ten times or more. The chain links TRBV9 to TRBJ2-2; tentatively, D is TRBD1 (6 bases). Germline-derived CDR1 and CDR2 are SGDLS and YYNGEE. Trimming took off 3 bases at V and 7 bases at J, with 19 bases between the two ends. CDR3 length equals 16 residues. CDR3 residues: CASSGGRGARNGELFF. The CDR3 nucleotides are TGTGCCAGCAGCGGAGGCAGGGGCGCTCGGAACGGGGAGCTGTTTTTT.

The rearrangement uses TRBV28 and TRBJ2-2, with 7 bases matching TRBD2. The J segment lost 2 bases and the V segment lost 8 bases, leaving 8 bases of the junction unmatched. The CDR3 length is 15 residues. The germline gives CDR1 MDHEN, CDR2 SYDVKM. CDR3 DNA sequence: TGTGCCAGCCAATACCGGGACTACAACACCGGGGAGCTGTTTTTT. Residues: CASQYRDYNTGELFF. The full variable domain, rest sourced from reference TRBV28 and TRBJ2-2, is DVKVTQSSRYLVKRTGEKVFLECVQDMDHENMFWYRQDPGLGLRLIYFSYDVKMKEKGDIPEGYSVSREKKERFSLILESASTNQTSMYLCASQYRDYNTGELFFGEGSRLTVL.

At least ten counts were recorded for this clonotype. V and J are TRBV12-3 or TRBV12-4 and TRBJ2-3, with D maybe TRBD2 (5 bases). This CDR3 comprises 15 residues. V was pared by 7 bases and J by 1 base, with 15 bases between. The CDR3 DNA is TGTGCCAGCACTCCCGGAGGTAGCGGCACAGATACGCAGTATTTT. It specifies CASTPGGSGTDTQYF.

This clonotype was detected ten times or more. This chain links TRBV11-2 with TRBJ2-1; D is ambiguous. Germline CDR1 reads SGHAT; CDR2 reads FQNNGV. The CDR3 runs to 14 residues. V was clipped by 2 bases and J by 0 bases, with 5 bases between them. CDR3 sequence: CASSLLSSYNEQFF. In nucleotides, the CDR3 is TGTGCCAGCAGCTTACTGAGCTCCTACAATGAGCAGTTCTTC.